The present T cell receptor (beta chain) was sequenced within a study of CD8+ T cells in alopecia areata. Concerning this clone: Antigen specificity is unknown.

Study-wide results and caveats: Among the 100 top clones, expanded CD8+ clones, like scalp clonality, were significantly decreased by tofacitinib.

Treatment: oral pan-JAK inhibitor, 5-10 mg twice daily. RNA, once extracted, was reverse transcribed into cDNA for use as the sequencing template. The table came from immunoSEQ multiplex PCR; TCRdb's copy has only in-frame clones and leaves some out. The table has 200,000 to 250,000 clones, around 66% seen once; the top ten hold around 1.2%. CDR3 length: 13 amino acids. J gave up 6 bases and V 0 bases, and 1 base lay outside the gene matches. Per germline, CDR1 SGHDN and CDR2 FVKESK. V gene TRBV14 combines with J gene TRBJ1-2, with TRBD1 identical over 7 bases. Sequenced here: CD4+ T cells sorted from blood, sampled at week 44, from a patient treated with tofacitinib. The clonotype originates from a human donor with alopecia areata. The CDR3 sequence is CASSQEGGNGYTF. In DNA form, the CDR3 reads TGTGCCAGCAGCCAAGAAGGGGGCAATGGCTACACCTTC.